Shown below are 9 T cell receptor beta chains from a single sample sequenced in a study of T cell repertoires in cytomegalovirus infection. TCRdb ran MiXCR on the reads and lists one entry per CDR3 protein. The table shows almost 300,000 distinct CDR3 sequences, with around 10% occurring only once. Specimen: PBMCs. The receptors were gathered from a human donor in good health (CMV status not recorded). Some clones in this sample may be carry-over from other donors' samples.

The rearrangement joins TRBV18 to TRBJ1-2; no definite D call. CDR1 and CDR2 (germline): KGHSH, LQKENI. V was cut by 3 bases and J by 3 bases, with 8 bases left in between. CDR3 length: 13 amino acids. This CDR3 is CASSPGIYYGYTF. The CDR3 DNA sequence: TGTGCCAGCTCACCGGGGATCTACTATGGCTACACCTTC.

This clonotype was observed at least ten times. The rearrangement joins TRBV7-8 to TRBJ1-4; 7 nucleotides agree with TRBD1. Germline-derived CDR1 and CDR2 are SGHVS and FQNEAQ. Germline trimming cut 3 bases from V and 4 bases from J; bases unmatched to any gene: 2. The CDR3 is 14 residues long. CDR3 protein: CASSFGTVNEKLFF. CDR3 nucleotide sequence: TGTGCCAGCAGCTTCGGGACAGTTAATGAAAAACTGTTTTTT.

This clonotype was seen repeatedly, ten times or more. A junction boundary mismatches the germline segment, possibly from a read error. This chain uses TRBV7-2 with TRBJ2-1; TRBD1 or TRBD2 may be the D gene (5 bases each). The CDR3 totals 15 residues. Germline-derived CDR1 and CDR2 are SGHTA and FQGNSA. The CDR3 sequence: CASTLLGASYNEQFF. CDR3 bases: TGTGCCAGCACCTTACTCGGGGCCAGTTACAATGAGCAGTTCTTC.

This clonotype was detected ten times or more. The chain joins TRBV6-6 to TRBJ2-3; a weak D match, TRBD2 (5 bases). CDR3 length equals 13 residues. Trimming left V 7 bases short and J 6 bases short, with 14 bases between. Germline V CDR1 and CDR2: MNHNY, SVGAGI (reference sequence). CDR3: CASTLTIKDTQYF. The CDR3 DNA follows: TGTGCCAGCACCTTGACTATCAAGGATACGCAGTATTTT.

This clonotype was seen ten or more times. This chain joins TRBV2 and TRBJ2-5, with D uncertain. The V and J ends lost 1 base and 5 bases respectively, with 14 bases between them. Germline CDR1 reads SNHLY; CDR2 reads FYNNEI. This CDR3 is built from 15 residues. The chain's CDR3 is CASSEEGTPRETQYF. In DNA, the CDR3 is TGTGCCAGCAGTGAAGAGGGTACCCCCCGGGAGACCCAGTACTTC.

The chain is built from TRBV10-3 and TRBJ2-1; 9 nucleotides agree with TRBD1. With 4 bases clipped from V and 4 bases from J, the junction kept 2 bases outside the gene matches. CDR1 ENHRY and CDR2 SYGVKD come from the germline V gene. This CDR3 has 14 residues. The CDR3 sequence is CAISGTGEYNEQFF. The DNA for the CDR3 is TGTGCCATCAGTGGGACAGGGGAATACAATGAGCAGTTCTTC.

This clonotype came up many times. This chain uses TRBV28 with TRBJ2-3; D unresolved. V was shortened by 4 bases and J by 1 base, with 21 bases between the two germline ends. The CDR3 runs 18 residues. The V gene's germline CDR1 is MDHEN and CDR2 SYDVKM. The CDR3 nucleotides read TGTGCCAGCAGTTCCCCTGGGTGGGCAACTGGTGGCACAGATACGCAGTATTTT. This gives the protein CASSSPGWATGGTDTQYF.

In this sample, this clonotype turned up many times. The CDR3, as DNA: TGTGCCAGCAGCTCGGGGGGGCCCTCAGGTACGCAGTATTTT. This codes for CASSSGGPSGTQYF. The gene calls are TRBV7-2 and TRBJ2-3; TRBD2 matches 8 bases. The CDR3 is 14 amino acids. The J segment lost 8 bases and the V segment lost 4 bases, leaving 8 bases of the junction unmatched. Germline values: CDR1 SGHTA, CDR2 FQGNSA.

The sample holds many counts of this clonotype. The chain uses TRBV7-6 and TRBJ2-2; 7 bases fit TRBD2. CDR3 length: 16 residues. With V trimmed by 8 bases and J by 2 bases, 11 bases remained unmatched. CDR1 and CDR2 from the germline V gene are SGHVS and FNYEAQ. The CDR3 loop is CASLEKGTKNTGELFF. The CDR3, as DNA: TGTGCCAGCCTAGAGAAGGGGACTAAAAACACCGGGGAGCTGTTTTTT.